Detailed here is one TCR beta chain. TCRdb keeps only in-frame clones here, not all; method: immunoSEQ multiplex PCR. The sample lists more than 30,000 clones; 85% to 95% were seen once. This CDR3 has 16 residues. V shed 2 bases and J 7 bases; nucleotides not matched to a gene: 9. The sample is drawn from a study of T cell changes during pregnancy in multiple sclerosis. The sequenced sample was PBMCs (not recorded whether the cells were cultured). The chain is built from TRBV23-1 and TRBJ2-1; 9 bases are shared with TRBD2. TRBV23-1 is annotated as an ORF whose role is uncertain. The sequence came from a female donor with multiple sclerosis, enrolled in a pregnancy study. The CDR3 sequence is CASSQGGRAIGNEQFF. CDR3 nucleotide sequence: TGCGCCAGCAGTCAAGGCGGGAGGGCAATAGGGAATGAGCAGTTCTTC.